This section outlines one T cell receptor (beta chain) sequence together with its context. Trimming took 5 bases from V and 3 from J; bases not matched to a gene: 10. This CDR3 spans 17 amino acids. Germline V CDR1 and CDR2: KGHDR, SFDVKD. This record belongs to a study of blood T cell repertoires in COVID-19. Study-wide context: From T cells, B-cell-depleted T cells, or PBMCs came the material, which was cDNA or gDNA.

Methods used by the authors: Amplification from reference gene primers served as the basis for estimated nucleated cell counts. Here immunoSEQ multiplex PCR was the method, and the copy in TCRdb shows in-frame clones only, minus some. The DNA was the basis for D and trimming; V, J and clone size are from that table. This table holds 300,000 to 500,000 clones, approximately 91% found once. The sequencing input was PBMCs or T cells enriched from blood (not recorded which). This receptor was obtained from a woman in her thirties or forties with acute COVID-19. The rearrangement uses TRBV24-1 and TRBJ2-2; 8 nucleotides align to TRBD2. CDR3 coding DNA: TGTGCCACCAGTGCCCACGGGGGGGCGGGATACACCGGGGAGCTGTTTTTT. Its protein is CATSAHGGAGYTGELFF.